These 28 T cell receptor beta chains were all obtained from the same sample, sequenced in a study of CDR3 diversity in severe acne (dated by TCRdb to between 2018 and 2020). Library preparation was by PCR. The data were produced on an Illumina HiSeq 2000. TCRdb trimmed the raw reads at Q25, called clones with MiXCR and kept productive beta chains. CDR3 protein duplicates are merged, each entry listing the most common genes and DNA. This sample comprises roughly 100,000 distinct CDR3 sequences, more than 45% of them detected only once. The ten largest clones take up around 12% of the sample. The sequenced sample was blood. These receptors all come from a male donor with acne.

V usage is TRBV15 and J usage is TRBJ2-5; 8 nucleotides agree with TRBD2. The CDR3 has 16 amino acids. V gave up 3 bases and J gave up 4 bases; unmatched junction bases: 10. Per the germline V gene, CDR1 is LNHNV and CDR2 is YYDKDF (reference sequence). The CDR3 reads CATSRRGWAGGETQYF. The CDR3 nucleotides read TGTGCCACCAGCAGGAGGGGCTGGGCGGGAGGAGAGACCCAGTACTTC.

This clonotype was seen more than once but under ten times. The genes are TRBV15 and TRBJ1-5; D call uncertain. V lost 0 bases, J lost 4 bases, and 7 bases lay in between. This CDR3 is 14 amino acids long. From germline, CDR1 is LNHNV and CDR2 YYDKDF (reference sequence). CDR3 region: CATSRERFNQPQHF. The CDR3 nucleotides read TGTGCCACCAGCAGAGAAAGATTTAATCAGCCCCAGCATTTT. The entire variable domain, with the rest obtained from reference TRBV15 and TRBJ1-5, is as follows: DAMVIQNPRYQVTQFGKPVTLSCSQTLNHNVMYWYQQKSSQAPKLLFHYYDKDFNNEADTPDNFQSRRPNTSFCFLDIRSPGLGDTAMYLCATSRERFNQPQHFGDGTRLSIL.

The chain employs TRBV20-1 and TRBJ2-1, with D tentatively TRBD1 or TRBD2 (5 bases each). Per germline, CDR1 DFQATT and CDR2 SNEGSKA (reference sequence). The CDR3 consists of 15 residues. The germline V and J ends were trimmed by 0 bases and 10 bases, with 19 bases remaining between them. The CDR3: CSARDEGTNTGEQFF. CDR3 sequence (DNA): TGCAGTGCTAGAGATGAGGGGACGAACACCGGGGAGCAGTTCTTC.

This clonotype was counted between two and nine times. The V call is TRBV27, the J call TRBJ2-7; D unclear. The CDR3 is 15 residues long. The V gene lost 5 bases and the J gene lost 0 bases, with 14 bases spanning the gap. The germline gives CDR1 MNHEY, CDR2 SMNVEV (reference sequence). The DNA of the CDR3 is TGTGCCAGCAGTCCAGAGTGGATGGGCTCCTACGAGCAGTACTTC. It specifies CASSPEWMGSYEQYF.

The chain has TRBV2 and TRBJ2-5; D might be TRBD1 (6 bases). The ends were cut back, 6 bases at V and 2 bases at J, with 13 bases in the middle. Germline V CDR1 and CDR2: SNHLY, FYNNEI. The CDR3 extends over 14 amino acids. As DNA, the CDR3 is TGTGCCAGCAGCTTCTCCAGGGGACAAGAGACCCAGTACTTC. Protein: CASSFSRGQETQYF.

The sample holds many counts of this clonotype. The J gene is TRBJ2-1, the V gene TRBV5-1, with a weak D call TRBD1 (6 bases). V lost 4 bases and J 9 bases, leaving 20 bases between the germline ends. Germline V gene sequence: CDR1 SGHRS, CDR2 YFSETQ. The CDR3 sequence is 15 residues long. CDR3 sequence (DNA): TGCGCCAGCAGCCCCATGACCCTCAAGGGGGTTGAGCAGTTCTTC. As protein: CASSPMTLKGVEQFF. Full variable domain (remainder filled in from reference TRBV5-1 and TRBJ2-1): KAGVTQTPRYLIKTRGQQVTLSCSPISGHRSVSWYQQTPGQGLQFLFEYFSETQRNKGNFPGRFSGRQFSNSRSEMNVSTLELGDSALYLCASSPMTLKGVEQFFGPGTRLTVL.

Remarks on this clonotype: A read error may account for a junction end that differs from germline. This chain joins TRBV7-9 and TRBJ2-1; 9 bases align to TRBD2. The V gene's germline CDR1 is SEHNR and CDR2 FQNEAQ (reference sequence). CDR3 length: 15 residues. CDR3 loop: CASSLGLASYSEQFF. CDR3 in DNA: TGTGCCAGCAGCTTGGGACTAGCCTCCTACAGTGAGCAGTTCTTC.

The chain couples TRBV25-1 to TRBJ2-2, with D hard to call. Germline lookup yields CDR1 MGHDK and CDR2 SYGVNS. Trimming removed 1 base at V and 6 bases at J, with 12 bases between. This CDR3 is built from 15 residues. The CDR3 sequence: CASSESLGPPGELFF. The CDR3 nucleotides read TGTGCCAGCAGTGAATCTCTAGGACCCCCCGGGGAGCTGTTTTTT. The full variable domain, rest sourced from reference TRBV25-1 and TRBJ2-2, is EADIYQTPRYLVIGTGKKITLECSQTMGHDKMYWYQQDPGMELHLIHYSYGVNSTEKGDLSSESTVSRIRTEHFPLTLESARPSHTSQYLCASSESLGPPGELFFGEGSRLTVL.

The chain employs TRBV9 and TRBJ1-1; 8 bases are shared with TRBD1. Germline-derived CDR1 and CDR2 are SGDLS and YYNGEE. The V gene end was trimmed by 4 bases and the J gene end by 4 bases; junction bases not matched to a gene: 6. The CDR3 contains 14 residues. CDR3 in DNA: TGTGCCAGCAGCTCGAGGACAGGGATCACTGAAGCTTTCTTT. Protein: CASSSRTGITEAFF.

This clonotype was seen more than once but under ten times. J is TRBJ2-1 and V is TRBV13, with D possibly matching TRBD1 (5 bases). The V end was cut by 5 bases, the J end by 8 bases, with 13 bases between. The CDR3 is 13 residues long. Germline CDR1 and CDR2: PRHDT and FYEKMQ (reference sequence). The CDR3 reads CASSPEGVDEQFF. CDR3 nucleotides: TGTGCCAGCAGCCCAGAAGGGGTGGATGAGCAGTTCTTC.

The chain combines TRBV7-6 with TRBJ2-7, with 10 bases matching TRBD1. V shed 5 bases and J 3 bases; nucleotides not matched to a gene: 4. This CDR3 region has 14 residues. From germline, CDR1 is SGHVS and CDR2 FNYEAQ. The CDR3 loop reads CASSPWTGGYEQYF. The CDR3, as DNA: TGTGCCAGCAGCCCCTGGACAGGGGGCTACGAGCAGTACTTC.

The rearrangement uses TRBV18 and TRBJ1-2; 8 nucleotides align to TRBD1. The germline CDR1 and CDR2 sequences are KGHSH and LQKENI. The CDR3 totals 15 residues. V shed 0 bases and J 2 bases; nucleotides not matched to a gene: 2. CDR3 DNA: TGTGCCAGCTCACCACCGGACAGGGACAACTATGGCTACACCTTC. Its translation is CASSPPDRDNYGYTF.

This chain uses TRBV9 with TRBJ1-6; 10 bases fit TRBD1. V gave up 3 bases and J gave up 11 bases; unmatched junction bases: 5. This CDR3 region has 14 residues. The germline gives CDR1 SGDLS, CDR2 YYNGEE. CDR3 sequence: CASSAGTGVTPLHF. The CDR3 nucleotides are TGTGCCAGCAGCGCCGGGACAGGGGTTACACCCCTCCACTTT. The complete variable domain, with remaining parts taken from reference TRBV9 and TRBJ1-6, reads DSGVTQTPKHLITATGQRVTLRCSPRSGDLSVYWYQQSLDQGLQFLIQYYNGEERAKGNILERFSAQQFPDLHSELNLSSLELGDSALYFCASSAGTGVTPLHFGNGTRLTVT.

This chain links TRBV6-5 with TRBJ1-2; D not resolved. Deletions cut 1 base from V and 5 bases from J, with 11 bases between. Germline assignment: CDR1 MNHEY and CDR2 SVGAGI. The CDR3 spans 14 residues. CDR3 amino acids: CASSYLGPLYGYTF. The CDR3 DNA reads TGTGCCAGCAGTTACTTAGGACCGCTATATGGCTACACCTTC.

This clonotype was detected many times. The chain combines TRBV24-1 with TRBJ2-1; the match to TRBD2 covers 7 bases. The germline V gene encodes CDR1 KGHDR and CDR2 SFDVKD. The ends lost 0 bases at V and 0 bases at J; junction bases unmatched: 1. The CDR3 extends over 16 amino acids. Here the CDR3 reads CATSDLERDSYNEQFF. The CDR3 bases are TGTGCCACCAGTGATTTGGAGCGGGACTCCTACAATGAGCAGTTCTTC.

This clonotype was seen just once. This sequence joins TRBV19 and TRBJ2-1, with 9 bases aligning to TRBD2. The trim removed 5 bases at V and 10 bases at J, leaving 3 bases unmatched. Germline V gives CDR1 LNHDA, CDR2 SQIVND (reference sequence). This CDR3 is built from 12 residues. The CDR3 loop reads CASSATSGEQFF. As DNA, the CDR3 is TGTGCCAGTAGTGCGACTAGCGGAGAGCAGTTCTTC.

The genes are TRBV25-1 and TRBJ1-3, with D unresolved. V dropped 6 bases and J dropped 4 bases, with 13 bases sitting between them. Germline assignment: CDR1 MGHDK and CDR2 SYGVNS. This CDR3 is 14 amino acids long. CDR3 DNA: TGTGCCAGCAGCCTCGCGGGCACCGGAAACACCATATATTTT. This sequence encodes CASSLAGTGNTIYF.

On this clonotype: Being one base from a much bigger clone, this may be a read error. The chain joins TRBV20-1 to TRBJ2-3; 10 bases match TRBD2. Germline CDR1 is DFQATT and CDR2 is SNEGSKA (reference sequence). The CDR3 contains 15 residues. In DNA form, the CDR3 reads TGCAGTGCACCCAAGCGGGGGGGAAGTACAGATACGCGGTATTTT. This sequence encodes CSAPKRGGSTDTRYF.

In this sample, this clonotype turned up once. CDR3 amino acids: CSARDETQYF. The CDR3 nucleotides are TGCAGTGCTAGAGATGAGACCCAGTACTTC. This chain links TRBV20-1 with TRBJ2-5; D gene unclear. From germline, CDR1 is DFQATT and CDR2 SNEGSKA (reference sequence). The CDR3 sequence is 10 residues long. The V and J ends lost 0 bases and 5 bases respectively, with 1 base between them.

The V call is TRBV12-3 or TRBV12-4, the J call TRBJ1-1; 11 nucleotides align to TRBD1. V gave up 7 bases and J gave up 4 bases; unmatched junction bases: 2. This CDR3 contains 13 residues. The CDR3 DNA is TGTGCCAGCAAGGGGACAGGGGGCACTGAAGCTTTCTTT. Protein product: CASKGTGGTEAFF.

This clonotype was seen repeatedly, ten times or more. The chain combines TRBV10-3 with TRBJ1-6, with 7 bases lining up with TRBD1. This CDR3 region has 14 residues. Germline assignment: CDR1 ENHRY and CDR2 SYGVKD. V lost 6 bases and J lost 7; bases outside the gene matches: 6. The CDR3 nucleotides are TGTGCCATCAGCACGGGACAGAGCAATTCACCCCTCCACTTT. Its translation: CAISTGQSNSPLHF.

The chain uses TRBV9 and TRBJ2-7; 8 bases are a match to TRBD1. With 3 bases clipped from V and 2 bases from J, the junction kept 4 bases outside the gene matches. This CDR3 has 14 residues. Germline assignment: CDR1 SGDLS and CDR2 YYNGEE. Written as DNA, the CDR3 is TGTGCCAGCAGCGCGGACAGGGCGACCTACGAGCAGTACTTC. It translates to CASSADRATYEQYF.

Points on this clonotype: At one boundary the junction diverges from the germline segment, which might be a read error. The rearrangement joins TRBV7-2 to TRBJ2-5; 12 positions agree with TRBD2. The CDR3 length is 15 residues. CDR1 and CDR2 (germline): SGHTA, FQGNSA. The CDR3 coding sequence is TGTGTCAGCAGCCATAGGACTAGCGGGACCGAGACCCAGTACTTC. Translation gives CVSSHRTSGTETQYF.

This clonotype was detected only a few times. The chain recombines TRBV25-1 with TRBJ1-1; 7 bases align to TRBD1. This CDR3 comprises 14 residues. Trimming took 4 bases from V and 5 from J; bases not matched to a gene: 7. Germline-derived CDR1 and CDR2 are MGHDK and SYGVNS. CDR3 in amino acids: CASSGGGARTEAFF. The CDR3, as DNA: TGTGCCAGCAGTGGAGGGGGCGCGAGAACTGAAGCTTTCTTT.

The chain combines TRBV3-1 with TRBJ2-1; D is ambiguous. CDR1 LGHDT and CDR2 YNNKEL come from the germline V gene (reference sequence). The CDR3 consists of 15 residues. V was trimmed by 0 bases and J by 4 bases, leaving 10 bases between them. The CDR3 is CASSQDLGGYNEQFF. In DNA, the CDR3 is TGTGCCAGCAGCCAAGATCTTGGCGGATACAATGAGCAGTTCTTC.

This clonotype was recorded at least ten times. The J gene is TRBJ1-1, the V gene TRBV11-1; 10 nucleotides agree with TRBD1. Germline V lookup: CDR1 SGHAT, CDR2 FQDESV (reference sequence). This CDR3 region has 14 residues. V lost 6 bases and J lost 5; bases outside the gene matches: 6. The CDR3 sequence is CASRYGTGVTEAFF. Here the CDR3 DNA reads TGTGCCAGCAGGTACGGGACAGGGGTTACTGAAGCTTTCTTT.

The rearrangement joins TRBV5-5 to TRBJ1-5; D remains ambiguous. Trimming removed 1 base at V and 11 bases at J, with 16 bases between. The CDR3 runs to 14 residues. Germline V gene data show CDR1 as SGHKS and CDR2 as YYEKEE (reference sequence). CDR3 amino acids: CASSLLRSSGTQHF. The CDR3, as DNA: TGTGCCAGCAGCTTGCTTCGATCTAGCGGGACCCAGCATTTT.

Ten or more counts support this clonotype. J is TRBJ2-4 and V is TRBV20-1; 7 bases map to TRBD1. Germline-derived CDR1 and CDR2 are DFQATT and SNEGSKA (reference sequence). The CDR3 runs to 16 residues. The trim removed 0 bases at V and 5 bases at J, leaving 10 bases unmatched. CDR3 amino acids: CSAREPTGVGQNIQYF. CDR3 sequence (DNA): TGCAGTGCTAGAGAACCAACAGGGGTTGGGCAAAACATTCAGTACTTC.